This TCR beta chain derives from a study of CD8+ T cells in alopecia areata. The study, taken as a whole, reports: Scalp sample sequencing also detects resident alphabeta T cells of normal skin.

A note on this clone: Its antigen is currently unknown. This sample also contains other DNA sequences that code for the same CDR3.

Sequencing used cDNA as its template, made by extracting RNA and reverse transcribing it. The table came from immunoSEQ multiplex PCR; TCRdb's copy has only in-frame clones and leaves some out. The sample lists 150,000 or so clones; roughly 50% were seen once. The sample taken for sequencing was CD4+ T cells sorted from blood. The TCR originated in a human donor with alopecia areata.

The CDR3 DNA sequence: TGTGCCAGCAGCTTAACGGGCACAGATACGCAGTATTTT. This codes for CASSLTGTDTQYF. The chain uses TRBV7-3 and TRBJ2-3; no reliable D call. The CDR3 length is 13 residues. CDR1 is SGHTA and CDR2 is FQGTGA in the germline V gene. V was trimmed by 0 bases and J by 1 base, leaving 2 bases between them.